This entry lists 11 T cell receptor beta chains sequenced from one sample in a study of shared clonotypes between healthy human individuals. Assay: immunoSEQ multiplex PCR; the TCRdb copy retains only in-frame clones and omits some. The sample lists roughly 1,500,000 clones, approximately 98.5% occurring once. The specimen was naive CD4+ T cells sorted from blood. The subset: CD45RA+ positively selected. Source of these receptors: a man aged 25-40 years in good health.

This clone turned up a few times. Other nucleotide sequences from this sample produce the same CDR3. This chain joins TRBV9 and TRBJ2-6, with unresolved D. CDR1 is SGDLS and CDR2 is YYNGEE in the germline V gene. This CDR3 has 14 amino acids. The ends were cut back, 0 bases at V and 1 base at J, with 2 bases in the middle. Here the CDR3 DNA reads TGTGCCAGCAGCGTAGGTTCTGGGGCCAACGTCCTGACTTTC. Amino acids: CASSVGSGANVLTF.

In the case of this clone: Additional DNA sequences in this sample encode the identical CDR3. V and J are TRBV19 and TRBJ2-1; D is perhaps TRBD1 (6 bases). V was shortened by 4 bases and J by 6 bases, with 7 bases between the two germline ends. Germline assignment: CDR1 LNHDA and CDR2 SQIVND (reference sequence). The CDR3 is 12 residues long. The chain's CDR3 is CASSRTANEQFF. The DNA of the CDR3 is TGTGCCAGTAGTAGGACAGCCAATGAGCAGTTCTTC.

The V call is TRBV13, the J call TRBJ2-7, with D uncertain. The CDR3 length is 15 residues. Per the germline V gene, CDR1 is PRHDT and CDR2 is FYEKMQ (reference sequence). The ends were cut back, 2 bases at V and 4 bases at J, with 15 bases in the middle. The CDR3 nucleotides read TGTGCCAGCAGCTTACGATCTAGTATACTTTACGAGCAGTACTTC. It specifies CASSLRSSILYEQYF.

Of note for this clone: At one boundary the junction diverges from the germline segment, which might be a read error. The rearrangement links TRBV7-2 to TRBJ2-1; D is ambiguous. The CDR3 length is 14 residues. The germline V gene encodes CDR1 SGHTA and CDR2 FQGNSA. DNA of the CDR3: TGTGCCAGCAGCGGGCCGGGCTCCTACAATGGGCAGTTCTTC. The encoded protein is CASSGPGSYNGQFF. The variable domain in full, completed from reference TRBV7-2 and TRBJ2-1, reads GAGVSQSPSNKVTEKGKDVELRCDPISGHTALYWYRQSLGQGLEFLIYFQGNSAPDKSGLPSDRFSAERTGGSVSTLTIQRTQQEDSAVYLCASSGPGSYNGQFFGPGTRLTVL.

The chain couples TRBV19 to TRBJ2-7, with D uncertain. This CDR3 region has 15 residues. V was trimmed by 3 bases and J by 7 bases, leaving 19 bases between them. From germline, CDR1 is LNHDA and CDR2 SQIVND (reference sequence). The CDR3 bases are TGTGCCAGTAGTATTGTCCCGGGCCCTCCTCGGGAGCAGTACTTC. This gives the protein CASSIVPGPPREQYF.

The chain's CDR3 is CASSGRRGPSSGANVLTF. The CDR3 DNA is TGTGCCAGCAGTGGTCGGAGGGGCCCCAGCTCTGGGGCCAACGTCCTGACTTTC. V is TRBV2 and J is TRBJ2-6, with a tentative D call TRBD2 (6 bases). The germline V gene encodes CDR1 SNHLY and CDR2 FYNNEI. This CDR3 contains 18 residues. Trimming left V 4 bases short and J 0 bases short, with 16 bases between.

Note on this clone: At the DNA level, this CDR3 is encoded by other sequences in the same sample as well. The rearrangement joins TRBV5-5 to TRBJ2-3; D gene ambiguous. Germline V gene lookup returns CDR1 SGHKS and CDR2 YYEKEE (reference sequence). The CDR3 contains 11 residues. V lost 2 bases and J lost 5, with 3 bases in between. CDR3 sequence: CASSFRDTQYF. CDR3 in DNA: TGTGCCAGCAGCTTCCGAGATACGCAGTATTTT.

On this clone: Other DNA sequences in this specimen translate into the identical CDR3. CDR3 bases: TGTGCCAGCTCATCGACTAGCGGGTCTTACAATGAGCAGTTCTTC. Its protein is CASSSTSGSYNEQFF. V gene TRBV18 combines with J gene TRBJ2-1, with TRBD2 identical over 10 bases. Germline V lookup: CDR1 KGHSH, CDR2 LQKENI. V was clipped by 5 bases and J by 4 bases; unmatched bases: 5. The CDR3 is 15 residues long.

This clone was recorded only once. Different DNA sequences within this sample yield the same CDR3. V usage is TRBV11-2 and J usage is TRBJ2-7; maybe TRBD2 (5 bases). The CDR3 runs 14 residues. Germline V CDR1 and CDR2: SGHAT, FQNNGV. V shed 1 base and J shed 2 bases, with 9 bases lying between them. Here the CDR3 DNA reads TGTGCCAGCAGCTTAGTACGGGGTACCTACGAGCAGTACTTC. Its protein product is CASSLVRGTYEQYF.

The CDR3 DNA reads as TGTGCCAGCAGTGAACAGGATTATGGCTACACCTTC. This gives the protein CASSEQDYGYTF. This chain links TRBV6-1 with TRBJ1-2; D uncertain. Trimming took 2 bases from V and 5 from J, leaving 6 bases between them. CDR1 is MNHNS, CDR2 SASEGT, per germline. The CDR3 contains 12 residues.

The CDR3 protein is CSVGDRVSYEQYF. Here the CDR3 DNA reads TGCAGCGTGGGGGACAGGGTGTCCTACGAGCAGTACTTC. The chain recombines TRBV29-1 with TRBJ2-7, with TRBD1 identical over 9 bases. Germline CDR1 is SQVTM and CDR2 is ANQGSEA. This CDR3 region has 13 residues. V gave up 6 bases and J gave up 1 base; unmatched junction bases: 4.